The present entry profiles one T cell receptor (beta chain) with its context. Its matching antigen is unknown. The CDR3 loop spans 14 amino acids. Germline V lookup: CDR1 LNHDA, CDR2 SQIVND (reference sequence). V lost 4 bases to trimming and J lost 4 bases; unmatched junction nucleotides: 6. The method was immunoSEQ multiplex PCR; TCRdb's version includes in-frame clones alone and lacks a portion of them. Of some 2,500,000 clones listed, roughly 93% were seen once; the top ten hold approximately 0.37%. This sample stems from a study of shared clonotypes between healthy human individuals. Study-wide results and limits: Generation probabilities of non-shared clonotypes were lower (relative to those shared by all four donors).

This receptor was obtained from a man aged 18 to 29 in good health. Some clones in this sample may be carry-over from other donors' samples. The gene calls are TRBV19 and TRBJ2-7; TRBD2 matches 8 bases. The sequencing input was naive CD4+ T cells from PBMCs. Subset noted: CD45RA+ positively selected. CDR3 residues: CASSNRGRKYEQYF. The CDR3 nucleotides read TGTGCCAGTAGTAACCGCGGGAGGAAATACGAGCAGTACTTC.